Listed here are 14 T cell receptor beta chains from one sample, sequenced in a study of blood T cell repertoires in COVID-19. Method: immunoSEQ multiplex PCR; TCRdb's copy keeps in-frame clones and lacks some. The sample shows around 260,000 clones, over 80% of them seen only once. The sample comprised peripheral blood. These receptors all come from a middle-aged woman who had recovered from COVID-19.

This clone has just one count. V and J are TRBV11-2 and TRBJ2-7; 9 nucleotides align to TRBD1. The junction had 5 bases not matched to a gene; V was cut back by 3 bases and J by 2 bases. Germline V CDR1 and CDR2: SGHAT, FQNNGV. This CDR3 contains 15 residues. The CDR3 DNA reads TGTGCCAGCAGCTTTTCGGGACAGGGCGCCTACGAGCAGTACTTC. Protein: CASSFSGQGAYEQYF.

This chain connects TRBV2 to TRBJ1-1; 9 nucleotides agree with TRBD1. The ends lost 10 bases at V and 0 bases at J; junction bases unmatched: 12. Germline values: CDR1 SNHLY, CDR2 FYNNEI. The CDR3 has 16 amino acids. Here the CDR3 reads CATGRGTGFMNTEAFF. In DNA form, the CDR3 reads TGTGCCACGGGAAGGGGGACAGGGTTTATGAACACTGAAGCTTTCTTT.

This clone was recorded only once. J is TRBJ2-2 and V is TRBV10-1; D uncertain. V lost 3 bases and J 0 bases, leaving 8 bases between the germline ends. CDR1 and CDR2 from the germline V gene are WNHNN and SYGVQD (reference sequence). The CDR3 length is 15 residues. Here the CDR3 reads CASSDITANTGELFF. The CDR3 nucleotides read TGCGCCAGCAGTGACATAACGGCGAACACCGGGGAGCTGTTTTTT.

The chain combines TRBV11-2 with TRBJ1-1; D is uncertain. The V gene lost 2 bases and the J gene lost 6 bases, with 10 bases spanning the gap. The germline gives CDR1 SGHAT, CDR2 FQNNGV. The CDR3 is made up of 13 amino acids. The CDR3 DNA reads TGTGCCAGCAGCTTAAGGAGGGAGGCTGAAGCTTTCTTT. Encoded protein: CASSLRREAEAFF. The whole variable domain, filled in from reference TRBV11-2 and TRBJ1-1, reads EAGVAQSPRYKIIEKRQSVAFWCNPISGHATLYWYQQILGQGPKLLIQFQNNGVVDDSQLPKDRFSAERLKGVDSTLKIQPAKLEDSAVYLCASSLRREAEAFFGQGTRLTVV.

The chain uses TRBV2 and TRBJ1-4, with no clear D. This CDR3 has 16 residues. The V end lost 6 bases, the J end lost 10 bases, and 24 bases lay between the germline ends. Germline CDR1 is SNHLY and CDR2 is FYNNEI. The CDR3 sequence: CASSLEGQDLGGKLFF. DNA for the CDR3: TGTGCCAGCAGCCTAGAGGGCCAGGACCTCGGAGGAAAACTGTTTTTT.

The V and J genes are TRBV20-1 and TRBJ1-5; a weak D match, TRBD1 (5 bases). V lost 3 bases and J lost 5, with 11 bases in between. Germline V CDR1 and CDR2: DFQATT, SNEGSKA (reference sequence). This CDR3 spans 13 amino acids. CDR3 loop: CSASEDTYQPQHF. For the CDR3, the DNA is TGCAGTGCTAGTGAGGACACATATCAGCCCCAGCATTTT.

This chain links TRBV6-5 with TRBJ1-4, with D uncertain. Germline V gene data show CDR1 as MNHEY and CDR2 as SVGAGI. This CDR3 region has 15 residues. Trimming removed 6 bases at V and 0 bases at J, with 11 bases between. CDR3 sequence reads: CASRERDATNEKLFF. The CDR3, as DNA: TGTGCCAGCAGGGAGCGCGATGCAACTAATGAAAAACTGTTTTTT.

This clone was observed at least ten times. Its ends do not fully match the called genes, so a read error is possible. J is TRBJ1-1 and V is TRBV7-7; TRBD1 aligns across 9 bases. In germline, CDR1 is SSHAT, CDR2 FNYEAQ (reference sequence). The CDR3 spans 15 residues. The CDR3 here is CASSPITGGDTEAFF. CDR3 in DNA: TGTGCTAGCAGCCCCATAACAGGGGGCGACACTGAAGCTTTCTTT.

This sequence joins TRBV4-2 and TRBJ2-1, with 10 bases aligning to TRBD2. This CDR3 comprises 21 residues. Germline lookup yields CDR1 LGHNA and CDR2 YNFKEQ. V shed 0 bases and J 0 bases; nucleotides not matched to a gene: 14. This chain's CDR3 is CASSQDNGLSGGASSYNEQFF. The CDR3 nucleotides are TGTGCCAGCAGCCAAGATAATGGGTTGAGCGGGGGGGCAAGCTCCTACAATGAGCAGTTCTTC.

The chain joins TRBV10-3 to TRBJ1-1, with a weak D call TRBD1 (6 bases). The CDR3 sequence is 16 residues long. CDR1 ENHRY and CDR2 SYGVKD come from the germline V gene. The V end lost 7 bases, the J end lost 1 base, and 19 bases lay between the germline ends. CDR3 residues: CAITAGAGGANTEAFF. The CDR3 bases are TGTGCCATCACAGCAGGGGCAGGTGGTGCGAACACTGAAGCTTTCTTT.

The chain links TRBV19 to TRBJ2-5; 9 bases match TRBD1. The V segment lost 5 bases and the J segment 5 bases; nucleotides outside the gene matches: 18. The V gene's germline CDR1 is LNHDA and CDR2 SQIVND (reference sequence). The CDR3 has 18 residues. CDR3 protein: CASSARLDRGGFEETQYF. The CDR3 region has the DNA TGTGCCAGTAGTGCCCGCTTAGACAGGGGGGGATTTGAGGAGACCCAGTACTTC.

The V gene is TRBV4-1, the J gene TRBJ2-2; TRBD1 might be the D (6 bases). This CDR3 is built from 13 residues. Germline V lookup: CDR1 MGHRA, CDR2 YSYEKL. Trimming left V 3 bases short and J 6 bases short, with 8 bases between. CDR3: CASSQGAPGELFF. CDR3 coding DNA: TGCGCCAGCAGCCAGGGGGCCCCCGGGGAGCTGTTTTTT.

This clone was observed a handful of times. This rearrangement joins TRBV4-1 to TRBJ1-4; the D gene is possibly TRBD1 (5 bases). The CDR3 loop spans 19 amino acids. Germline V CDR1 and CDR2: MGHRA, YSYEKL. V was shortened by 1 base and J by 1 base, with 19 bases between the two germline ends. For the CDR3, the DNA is TGCGCCAGCAGCCAAGTCAAGGCGGCAGGGCAGGGAACTAATGAAAAACTGTTTTTT. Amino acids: CASSQVKAAGQGTNEKLFF.

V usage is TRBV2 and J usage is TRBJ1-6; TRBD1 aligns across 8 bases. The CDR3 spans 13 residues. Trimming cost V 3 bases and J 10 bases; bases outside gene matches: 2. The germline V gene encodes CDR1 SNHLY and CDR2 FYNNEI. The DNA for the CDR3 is TGTGCCAGCAGTGACAGGGGGCGGTCACCCCTCCACTTT. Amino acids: CASSDRGRSPLHF.